This TCR beta chain appears in the sequencing data of a study of cytomegalovirus exposure and HLA in healthy donors. Study outcomes and limitations: According to the study, 180 or so TCR beta chains were cytomegalovirus-associated. A few chains linked to CMV were shown in vitro to be specific for CMV antigens.

A total of 10 residues make up the CDR3, ends included. Germline CDR1 reads MNHEY; CDR2 reads SMNVEV (reference sequence). This clone showed up just a few times. The antigen is unknown. The conserved phenylalanine or tryptophan normally closing the CDR3 is absent here, so this likely arose from a read error. Because the CDR3's place on the DNA is in doubt, the DNA is left out and the CDR3 is given as listed by TCRdb. PCR used 60 Vbeta primers and 13 Jbeta primers. Sequencing used immunoSEQ multiplex PCR; TCRdb keeps in-frame clones, though not all of them. The repertoire holds about 100,000 clones, 60% to 85% seen once, with roughly 7.3% in the top ten.

Sample: PBMCs. The TCR was taken from a man over 45 in good health and CMV-seropositive. This rearrangement joins TRBV27 to TRBJ2-4; the table's D gene call, TRBD1, was not cross checked with the DNA. The CDR3 spells CASSLGTGII.